Following are 10 T cell receptor beta chains from one sample sequenced in a study of glioma-infiltrating T cells. The iRepertoire nested amplicon-rescue multiplex PCR amplified TCR alpha and beta CDR3s from RNA. TCRdb recomputed calls from the multiplex PCR reads with MiXCR, one row per CDR3 protein. The repertoire holds approximately 400,000 distinct CDR3 sequences, around 38% seen once, with more than 10% in the top ten. The specimen was glioma tissue, nonneoplastic brain tissue, or PBMCs (not recorded which). The receptors derive from a human donor with low-grade glioma or glioblastoma, undergoing nonglioma brain surgery, or in good health (not recorded which).

This clonotype has only a few counts. CDR3 loop: CASSVQGRTGELFF. CDR3 nucleotides: TGTGCCAGCTCGGTACAGGGGAGAACCGGGGAGCTGTTTTTT. The chain joins TRBV6-1 to TRBJ2-2; TRBD1 agrees at 7 bases. Trimming cost V 8 bases and J 5 bases; bases outside gene matches: 8. CDR3 length equals 14 residues. CDR1 and CDR2 (germline): MNHNS, SASEGT.

This clonotype was seen many times. The chain links TRBV28 to TRBJ2-7, with 9 bases aligning to TRBD2. V shed 3 bases and J 0 bases; nucleotides not matched to a gene: 0. This CDR3 region has 14 residues. Germline V gives CDR1 MDHEN, CDR2 SYDVKM. This CDR3 reads CASSLGLASYEQYF. The CDR3, as DNA: TGTGCCAGCAGTTTGGGACTAGCCTCCTACGAGCAGTACTTC.

The chain uses TRBV6-4 and TRBJ2-1, with 7 bases that match TRBD1. The CDR3 length is 15 residues. V dropped 8 bases and J dropped 3; count of bases not matched to a gene: 10. Germline V lookup: CDR1 MRHNA, CDR2 SNTAGT. The DNA of the CDR3 is TGTGCCAGCGGCTTATCGGGACAGAGCTACAATGAGCAGTTCTTC. As protein: CASGLSGQSYNEQFF.

This clonotype has ten or more counts. The rearrangement links TRBV6-1 to TRBJ2-1, with TRBD2 identical over 11 bases. The CDR3 contains 16 residues. Germline values: CDR1 MNHNS, CDR2 SASEGT. The J segment lost 4 bases and the V segment lost 5 bases, leaving 7 bases of the junction unmatched. The CDR3 sequence is CASSPLTSGVYNEQFF. For the CDR3, the DNA is TGTGCCAGCAGTCCGTTGACTAGCGGGGTTTACAATGAGCAGTTCTTC.

This clonotype was seen a handful of times. The V and J genes are TRBV7-2 and TRBJ1-1, with a possible D match to TRBD1 (5 bases). Trimming stripped 5 bases from V and 5 bases from J, with 9 bases between. The CDR3 sequence is 12 residues long. Germline assignment: CDR1 SGHTA and CDR2 FQGNSA. CDR3 DNA: TGTGCCAGCAGCCTAAGACAGACTGAAGCTTTCTTT. Protein: CASSLRQTEAFF.

The CDR3 sequence is CASSLGSGTGGIYEQYF. CDR3 DNA: TGTGCCAGCAGCTTAGGCTCCGGGACAGGGGGCATCTACGAGCAGTACTTC. This chain uses TRBV7-6 with TRBJ2-7; 12 bases are shared with TRBD1. Unmatched junction bases numbered 7, after V lost 1 base and J lost 3 bases. Germline lookup yields CDR1 SGHVS and CDR2 FNYEAQ. The CDR3 sequence is 17 residues long.

As concerns this clonotype: This could be a read error, since a much larger clone is one nucleotide away. The rearrangement uses TRBV28 and TRBJ1-1; no clear D. The CDR3 contains 11 residues. CDR1 and CDR2 (germline): MDHEN, SYDVKM. CDR3 region: CASRLETEAFF. The CDR3 DNA reads TGTGCCAGCCGTTTAGAAACTGAAGCTTTCTTT. Looking up the rest from reference TRBV28 and TRBJ1-1 gives the full variable domain: DVKVTQSSRYLVKRTGEKVFLECVQDMDHENMFWYRQDPGLGLRLIYFSYDVKMKEKGDIPEGYSVSREKKERFSLILESASTNQTSMYLCASRLETEAFFGQGTRLTVV.

The chain has TRBV3-1 and TRBJ1-6; no reliable D call. Germline loops: CDR1 LGHDT, CDR2 YNNKEL (reference sequence). CDR3 length equals 16 residues. Trimming cost V 0 bases and J 5 bases, with 11 bases left between them. The CDR3 protein is CASSQDYGRDNSPLHF. Written as DNA, the CDR3 is TGTGCCAGCAGCCAAGATTACGGACGCGATAATTCACCCCTCCACTTT.

Concerning this clonotype itself: Here the CDR3 omits its conserved ending phenylalanine or tryptophan, so a read error is the likely source. V and J are TRBV4-1 and TRBJ2-1; no firm D call. CDR3 size: 15 residues. With 0 bases removed from V and 0 bases from J, the gap between germline ends came to 6 bases. Germline V lookup: CDR1 MGHRA, CDR2 YSYEKL. The CDR3 protein is CASSQESSSYNEQFL. The CDR3 DNA sequence: TGCGCCAGCAGCCAAGAGTCGAGCTCCTACAATGAGCAGTTCCTC.

With respect to this clonotype: In this CDR3 the conserved last residue, phenylalanine or tryptophan, is missing, so a read error is likely. The V gene is TRBV7-9, the J gene TRBJ2-3; no clear D. Trimming shortened V by 0 bases and J by 2 bases, and 9 bases separated the two germline ends. The CDR3 sequence is 15 residues long. Germline V gives CDR1 SEHNR, CDR2 FQNEAQ (reference sequence). The CDR3 sequence is CASSLALRITDTQYL. The CDR3 bases are TGTGCCAGCAGCTTAGCCTTAAGAATCACAGATACGCAGTATCTT.